This T cell receptor beta chain was captured by sequencing in a study of blood T cell repertoires in COVID-19. Study-level information: Collection of acute and convalescent COVID-19 samples took place in the United States, Italy and Spain. PBMCs, B-cell-depleted T cells, or T cells provided the cDNA or gDNA that made up the material.

Two negative PCRs, clearance, or symptom resolution characterized the recovered Cohort 3 donors. The germline gives CDR1 SNHLY, CDR2 FYNNEI. The CDR3 length is 16 residues. V dropped 7 bases and J dropped 7; count of bases not matched to a gene: 16. Original analysis: Using reference gene primer amplification, nucleated cell counts were estimated. Clones were read by immunoSEQ multiplex PCR, and TCRdb kept only the in-frame ones, dropping some. The DNA gave D and trimming, while V, J and clone size come from that table. Found here are a few hundred thousand clones, 75% to 90% of them singletons; the top ten hold 8% to 10%.

The chain combines TRBV2 with TRBJ1-2; 9 positions match TRBD1. What was sequenced was PBMCs or T cells enriched from blood (not recorded which). The sequence was obtained from a woman in her thirties or forties who had recovered from COVID-19. DNA for the CDR3: TGTGCCAGCATCCTAGAATTTACAGGGGGCCAAAGTGGCTACACCTTC. Amino acid sequence: CASILEFTGGQSGYTF. Filled out from reference TRBV2 and TRBJ1-2, the complete variable domain reads EPEVTQTPSHQVTQMGQEVILRCVPISNHLYFYWYRQILGQKVEFLVSFYNNEISEKSEIFDDQFSVERPDGSNFTLKIRSTKLEDSAMYFCASILEFTGGQSGYTFGSGTRLTVV.